The entry below describes one T cell receptor beta chain. Its specificity is unknown. The sample originates from a study of siplizumab effects on memory and regulatory T cells. Study results and caveats: An assignable naive or memory phenotype was lacking in roughly 80-95% of proliferating CD4+ or CD8+ clones.

Repertoires were generated with immunoSEQ multiplex PCR, while TCRdb's copy carries only in-frame clones and drops some. The data show over 70,000 clones, just under 95% seen once. This CDR3 has 14 amino acids. Germline CDR1 LGHNA, CDR2 YNFKEQ. Trimming took off 4 bases at V and 1 base at J, with 11 bases between the two ends. Material for sequencing was CD8+ T cells sorted from blood. The TCR sequence derives from a human donor in good health. The genes are TRBV4-2 and TRBJ2-7; D remains ambiguous. CDR3 residues: CASSPDHPSYEQYF. Here the CDR3 DNA reads TGTGCCAGCAGCCCGGACCACCCGTCCTACGAGCAGTACTTC.